A selection of T cell receptor beta chains follows, all from one sample in a study of monozygotic twins with cystic fibrosis. Libraries were prepared by immunoSEQ multiplex PCR; TCRdb keeps only in-frame clonotypes and omits some of them. The sample has around 34,000 clones, just over 65% seen once. The source material was blood. These receptor sequences come from a girl aged 10 to 17 with cystic fibrosis. Both conserved end residues are part of each CDR3. D genes are given only for firm matches. Clone size appears in some rows only: once, few, many, or a class for an expanded clone.

abundance: NA
d_gene: NA
v_gene: TRBV27
j_gene: TRBJ2-7
CDR3nt: TGTGCCAGCAGTTTATCGGGGACCGGCGAGCAGTACTTC
CDR3aa: CASSLSGTGEQYF

abundance: NA
d_gene: TRBD2
v_gene: TRBV28
j_gene: TRBJ2-7
CDR3nt: TGTGCCAGCACCGGGGGGGGACTAGTATTGGGCGAGCAGTACTTC
CDR3aa: CASTGGGLVLGEQYF

abundance: NA
d_gene: NA
v_gene: TRBV5-4
j_gene: TRBJ2-3
CDR3nt: TGTGCCAGCAGCTTAAAAGGCACAGATACGCAGTATTTT
CDR3aa: CASSLKGTDTQYF

abundance: NA
d_gene: NA
v_gene: TRBV9
j_gene: TRBJ1-1
CDR3nt: TGTGCCAGCAGCGGGGGTCTTCAGAACACTGAAGCTTTCTTT
CDR3aa: CASSGGLQNTEAFF

abundance: NA
d_gene: TRBD1
v_gene: TRBV12-5
j_gene: TRBJ1-4
CDR3nt: TGTGCTAGTGGCAGGGACAGCCTTAATGAAAAACTGTTTTTT
CDR3aa: CASGRDSLNEKLFF

abundance: NA
d_gene: TRBD2
v_gene: TRBV18
j_gene: TRBJ2-7
CDR3nt: TGTGCCAGCTCACCCAAGCGGGAGGGCCGCTACGAGCAGTACTTC
CDR3aa: CASSPKREGRYEQYF

abundance: once
d_gene: NA
v_gene: TRBV30
j_gene: TRBJ1-1
CDR3nt: TGTGCCTGGGGTTCCATGAACACTGAAGCTTTCTTT
CDR3aa: CAWGSMNTEAFF

abundance: few
d_gene: NA
v_gene: TRBV6-1
j_gene: TRBJ1-2
CDR3nt: TGTGCCAGCAGTGATAAGGGGCCTTATGGCTACACCTTC
CDR3aa: CASSDKGPYGYTF

abundance: few
d_gene: TRBD2
v_gene: TRBV7-2
j_gene: TRBJ2-7
CDR3nt: TGTGCCAGCAGCTGGAATAGCGGGAGGGACTACGAGCAGTACTTC
CDR3aa: CASSWNSGRDYEQYF

abundance: NA
d_gene: NA
v_gene: TRBV9
j_gene: TRBJ2-1
CDR3nt: TGTGCCAGCGGGGACAATGAGCAGTTCTTC
CDR3aa: CASGDNEQFF

abundance: NA
d_gene: TRBD1
v_gene: TRBV18
j_gene: TRBJ1-2
CDR3nt: TGTGCCAGCTCAGCCGGGACAGGGGTACGAGGCTACACCTTC
CDR3aa: CASSAGTGVRGYTF

abundance: NA
d_gene: NA
v_gene: TRBV6-1
j_gene: TRBJ1-2
CDR3nt: TGTGCCAGCACCCAAGGGGACGGATTTAACTATGGCTACACCTTC
CDR3aa: CASTQGDGFNYGYTF

abundance: NA
d_gene: NA
v_gene: TRBV9
j_gene: TRBJ2-1
CDR3nt: TGTGCCAGCAGCGTTTTAGCGGTCCCCTACAATGAGCAGTTCTTC
CDR3aa: CASSVLAVPYNEQFF

abundance: few
d_gene: TRBD1
v_gene: TRBV27
j_gene: TRBJ2-2
CDR3nt: TGTGCCAGCAGATCGGCCGGGACAGGGGGAGTCGGGGAGCTGTTTTTT
CDR3aa: CASRSAGTGGVGELFF

abundance: few
d_gene: NA
v_gene: TRBV5-5
j_gene: TRBJ1-1
CDR3nt: TGTGCCAGCAGGGAGAACACTGAAGCTTTCTTT
CDR3aa: CASRENTEAFF

abundance: NA
d_gene: NA
v_gene: TRBV14
j_gene: TRBJ2-1
CDR3nt: TGTGCCAGCAGCGTGTACCCACGTAATGAGCAGTTCTTC
CDR3aa: CASSVYPRNEQFF

abundance: NA
d_gene: NA
v_gene: TRBV7-9
j_gene: TRBJ2-1
CDR3nt: TGTGCCAGCAGCTTGGGCCAAACAACCTACAATGAGCAGTTCTTC
CDR3aa: CASSLGQTTYNEQFF

abundance: NA
d_gene: NA
v_gene: TRBV2
j_gene: TRBJ1-4
CDR3nt: TGTGCCAGCAGGGACACTAATGAAAAACTGTTTTTT
CDR3aa: CASRDTNEKLFF

abundance: few
d_gene: NA
v_gene: TRBV6-5
j_gene: TRBJ1-5
CDR3nt: TGTGCCAGCAGTTCTCAGGGATGGAGCAATCAGCCCCAGCATTTT
CDR3aa: CASSSQGWSNQPQHF

abundance: once
d_gene: NA
v_gene: TRBV6-5
j_gene: TRBJ1-5
CDR3nt: TGTGCCAGCAGTTACGGACTGCCGGGTAGCAATCAGCCCCAGCATTTT
CDR3aa: CASSYGLPGSNQPQHF

abundance: NA
d_gene: TRBD2
v_gene: TRBV19
j_gene: TRBJ2-1
CDR3nt: TGTGCCAGTACGGCTCTAGCGGGAGAACGTGAGCAGTTCTTC
CDR3aa: CASTALAGEREQFF

abundance: few
d_gene: NA
v_gene: TRBV7-8
j_gene: TRBJ1-1
CDR3nt: TGTGCCAGCAGCTCCACTGCAGGGGTGGGAACTGAAGCTTTCTTT
CDR3aa: CASSSTAGVGTEAFF

abundance: once
d_gene: TRBD1
v_gene: TRBV9
j_gene: TRBJ1-1
CDR3nt: TGTGCCAGCAGCGCCGGGACAGTGAACACTGAAGCTTTCTTT
CDR3aa: CASSAGTVNTEAFF

abundance: NA
d_gene: NA
v_gene: TRBV29-1
j_gene: TRBJ2-3
CDR3nt: TGCAGCGTTGTACGGGAGCTGACAGATACGCAGTATTTT
CDR3aa: CSVVRELTDTQYF

abundance: NA
d_gene: TRBD1
v_gene: TRBV18
j_gene: TRBJ1-1
CDR3nt: TGTGCCAGCTCAGGGGACAGGAACACTGAAGCTTTCTTT
CDR3aa: CASSGDRNTEAFF